In its sample, the clone carrying this TCR beta chain was seen a few times. This specimen comes from a study of CD8 T cells in ankylosing spondylitis. In making TCR beta libraries, quantitative 5'-RACE with molecular barcodes was used. One entry per CDR3 protein, called by TCRdb with MiXCR from the 5' RACE reads. Of 150,000 to 200,000 distinct CDR3 sequences in the sample, just over 9.5% were seen once. The CDR3 is 15 residues long. Germline loops: CDR1 SGHVS, CDR2 FNYEAQ. Trimming pared 0 bases from V and 0 bases from J, leaving 7 bases between. Input material: blood, either unsorted or a sorted T cell fraction (not recorded which). The sequence came from a female donor with ankylosing spondylitis or in good health (not recorded which). The chain joins TRBV7-6 to TRBJ2-3; tentative D call: TRBD2 (5 bases). The CDR3: CASSLAEESTDTQYF. The DNA for the CDR3 is TGTGCCAGCAGCTTAGCGGAGGAGAGCACAGATACGCAGTATTTT.